The rows below give T cell receptor beta chains drawn from one sample of a study of T-cell memory formation after mild COVID-19. TCRdb analysed the 5' RACE reads with MiXCR anew, one entry per CDR3 protein. This table holds about 320,000 distinct CDR3 sequences, 14% found once. Sequencing input: PBMCs or a T cell subset sorted from them (not recorded which). The receptors here all came from a man younger than 30 who had mild COVID-19 (a few samples of this study predate the infection). Cell type and time point are not known. CDR3s leave out the opening cysteine and the closing phenylalanine or tryptophan.

13 | TRBJ2-3 | TRBV5-1 | ASSLLAGVRDTQY
13 | TRBJ2-7 | TRBV7-9 | ASSLASGVRNEQY
15 | TRBJ2-3 | TRBV5-6 | ASSQGLAGVSTDTQY
14 | TRBJ2-2 | TRBV5-1 | ASSPRQGRASGELF
11 | TRBJ2-5 | TRBV5-1 | ASSFGDKETQY
18 | TRBJ1-5 | TRBV6-2/TRBV6-3 | ASRTDRAGRDGVSNQPQH
13 | TRBJ2-2 | TRBV15 | ATSRGPIGSGELF
13 | TRBJ2-3 | TRBV5-5 | ASSLNPDRTDTQY
12 | TRBJ2-1 | TRBV27 | ASSLVQSGNEQF
13 | TRBJ2-3 | TRBV12-3/TRBV12-4 | ASSRQTGGADTQY
13 | TRBJ1-4 | TRBV19 | ASSISSGDEEKLF
13 | TRBJ2-4 | TRBV15 | ATRGDRGSWNIQY
11 | TRBJ2-7 | TRBV6-2/TRBV6-3 | ASSSPWSYEQY
10 | TRBJ2-6 | TRBV27 | ASRTGANVLT
10 | TRBJ2-1 | TRBV10-1 | ASAILDNEQF
11 | TRBJ1-5 | TRBV4-1 | ASSQIMGQPQH
11 | TRBJ2-4 | TRBV20-1 | SARDRRVNIQY
12 | TRBJ1-2 | TRBV10-3 | AISEEELGYGYT
10 | TRBJ2-1 | TRBV7-2 | DSSLGSREQF
13 | TRBJ2-5 | TRBV7-2 | ASSSPGALRETQY
12 | TRBJ1-5 | TRBV5-1 | ASSSQGAGQPQH
12 | TRBJ1-1 | TRBV6-6 | ASSPGTGDTEAF
10 | TRBJ2-1 | TRBV5-1 | ASSLRMNEQF
6 | TRBJ1-2 | TRBV19 | ASSIGT
13 | TRBJ1-1 | TRBV28 | ASSFQEGLNTEAF
13 | TRBJ2-7 | TRBV7-6 | ASSLWGGSSYEQY
12 | TRBJ2-7 | TRBV7-6 | ASSVDPIGNEQY
10 | TRBJ2-1 | TRBV5-1 | ASSFVSRGQF
12 | TRBJ2-2 | TRBV20-1 | SATGIVDTGELF
9 | TRBJ1-2 | TRBV12-3/TRBV12-4 | ASSLAGRYT
13 | TRBJ2-3 | TRBV6-2/TRBV6-3 | ASSRTSGAPDTQY
17 | TRBJ1-3 | TRBV12-3/TRBV12-4 | ASSLWGHGRARSGNTIY